Shown below are 17 T cell receptor beta chains from a single sample sequenced in a study of cytomegalovirus exposure and HLA in healthy donors. PCR involved 60 Vbeta and 13 Jbeta primers. Profiled with immunoSEQ multiplex PCR; TCRdb holds only in-frame clones, not every one. The data contain 100,000 to 150,000 clones, around 75% of them singletons. Material: PBMCs. The receptors originated from a woman aged 45-65 years in good health and CMV-seropositive.

This clone was seen only once. The CDR3 DNA sequence: TGCGCCAGCAGCCAAGATCCCTCCGGGACAGGGGGAGAGACCCAGTACTTC. Its protein is CASSQDPSGTGGETQYF. The chain links TRBV4-1 to TRBJ2-5, with 11 bases identical to TRBD1. V was pared by 0 bases and J by 4 bases, with 7 bases of the junction left unmatched. The CDR3 loop spans 17 amino acids. Germline V gives CDR1 MGHRA, CDR2 YSYEKL.

This clone was seen only a few times. Different DNA sequences within this sample yield the same CDR3. The rearrangement uses TRBV6-4 and TRBJ1-1; D perhaps matches TRBD1 (5 bases). The CDR3 consists of 13 residues. V was clipped by 6 bases and J by 2 bases, with 10 bases between them. Germline assignment: CDR1 MRHNA and CDR2 SNTAGT. The CDR3 region is CASSPGGNTEAFF. The CDR3 region has the DNA TGTGCCAGCAGCCCGGGGGGTAACACTGAAGCTTTCTTT.

The chain carries TRBV27 and TRBJ2-7; D unresolved. V dropped 6 bases and J dropped 4 bases, with 19 bases sitting between them. CDR3 length: 15 amino acids. The germline V gene encodes CDR1 MNHEY and CDR2 SMNVEV (reference sequence). The CDR3: CASSPLGRRAYEQYF. The CDR3 DNA reads as TGTGCCAGCAGCCCTTTAGGTCGTCGAGCGTACGAGCAGTACTTC.

The chain employs TRBV5-8 and TRBJ1-2, with D perhaps matching TRBD1 (5 bases). The germline V gene encodes CDR1 SGHTS and CDR2 YDEGEE. Trimming took off 5 bases at V and 4 bases at J, with 15 bases between the two ends. The CDR3 extends over 14 amino acids. The CDR3 nucleotides are TGTGCCAGCAGTCCGGGGGGGAGCGGCTATGGCTACACCTTC. This sequence encodes CASSPGGSGYGYTF.

The chain joins TRBV7-9 to TRBJ2-7; weak D call: TRBD1 (6 bases). V was clipped by 8 bases and J by 1 base, with 21 bases between them. CDR1 is SEHNR, CDR2 FQNEAQ, per germline (reference sequence). The CDR3 spans 16 residues. CDR3 sequence reads: CASPPEGDVTSYEQYF. As DNA, the CDR3 is TGTGCCAGCCCCCCCGAGGGGGACGTTACTTCCTACGAGCAGTACTTC. The whole variable domain, filled in from reference TRBV7-9 and TRBJ2-7, reads DTGVSQNPRHKITKRGQNVTFRCDPISEHNRLYWYRQTLGQGPEFLTYFQNEAQLEKSRLLSDRFSAERPKGSFSTLEIQRTEQGDSAMYLCASPPEGDVTSYEQYFGPGTRLTVT.

The chain employs TRBV6-5 and TRBJ2-5, with TRBD1 identical over 8 bases. Per the germline V gene, CDR1 is MNHEY and CDR2 is SVGAGI. J lost 4 bases, V lost 5 bases, and 6 bases had no gene match. The CDR3 covers 14 residues. The CDR3 bases are TGTGCCAGCAGTGACAGGGGTCCCCGAGAGACCCAGTACTTC. The encoded protein is CASSDRGPRETQYF.

The V and J genes are TRBV4-1 and TRBJ2-2; D is perhaps TRBD2 (5 bases). CDR3 length: 15 amino acids. Trimming removed 3 bases at V and 4 bases at J, with 12 bases between. Germline CDR1 is MGHRA and CDR2 is YSYEKL. In DNA form, the CDR3 reads TGCGCCAGCAGCCACCCGGCGGGCGCCACCGGGGAGCTGTTTTTT. This gives the protein CASSHPAGATGELFF.

The chain links TRBV11-3 to TRBJ2-3; D perhaps matches TRBD1 (6 bases). Germline V gene sequence: CDR1 SGHNT, CDR2 YENEEA. The CDR3 has 15 residues. V lost 3 bases to trimming and J lost 0 bases, with 10 bases between them. CDR3 in DNA: TGTGCCAGCAGCTTCGGGACAACTAGCACAGATACGCAGTATTTT. Amino acids: CASSFGTTSTDTQYF.

Note on this clone: In the same sample, other DNA sequences code for this CDR3. The rearrangement uses TRBV2 and TRBJ1-1, with TRBD1 matching 7 bases. The junction had 0 bases not matched to a gene; V was cut back by 4 bases and J by 1 base. The CDR3 extends over 13 amino acids. Looked up from germline, CDR1 is SNHLY and CDR2 is FYNNEI. The CDR3 is CASSGQGNTEAFF. CDR3 coding DNA: TGTGCCAGCAGTGGACAGGGGAACACTGAAGCTTTCTTT. The whole variable domain, remainder taken from reference TRBV2 and TRBJ1-1, is EPEVTQTPSHQVTQMGQEVILRCVPISNHLYFYWYRQILGQKVEFLVSFYNNEISEKSEIFDDQFSVERPDGSNFTLKIRSTKLEDSAMYFCASSGQGNTEAFFGQGTRLTVV.

The chain combines TRBV6-1 with TRBJ2-1; 8 bases agree with TRBD1. CDR1 MNHNS and CDR2 SASEGT come from the germline V gene. This CDR3 is built from 17 residues. The V and J ends lost 2 bases and 4 bases, in that order; junction bases with no gene match: 10. This CDR3 is CASSEQGARLNYNEQFF. The CDR3 bases are TGTGCCAGCAGTGAACAGGGGGCCCGCCTTAATTACAATGAGCAGTTCTTC.

This chain links TRBV2 with TRBJ2-3, with D tentatively TRBD2 (5 bases). Germline lookup yields CDR1 SNHLY and CDR2 FYNNEI. The CDR3 is made up of 12 amino acids. Trimming shortened V by 6 bases and J by 8 bases, and 12 bases separated the two germline ends. CDR3 in DNA: TGTGCCAGCAGCCCCAGCGCGGGTACGCAGTATTTT. This encodes CASSPSAGTQYF. The whole variable domain, filled in from reference TRBV2 and TRBJ2-3, reads EPEVTQTPSHQVTQMGQEVILRCVPISNHLYFYWYRQILGQKVEFLVSFYNNEISEKSEIFDDQFSVERPDGSNFTLKIRSTKLEDSAMYFCASSPSAGTQYFGPGTRLTVL.

This chain links TRBV6-4 with TRBJ1-2, with 7 bases aligning to TRBD1. The germline V gene has CDR1 MRHNA and CDR2 SNTAGT. The ends lost 10 bases at V and 3 bases at J; junction bases unmatched: 14. This CDR3 is built from 15 residues. CDR3 in amino acids: CATKILDRLDYGYTF. As DNA, the CDR3 is TGTGCCACCAAAATTTTGGACAGGTTAGACTATGGCTACACCTTC.

There are a few counts of this clone. The chain carries TRBV28 and TRBJ2-7; 7 bases align to TRBD2. The V segment lost 6 bases and the J segment 2 bases; nucleotides outside the gene matches: 7. The CDR3 has 14 residues. The germline V gene has CDR1 MDHEN and CDR2 SYDVKM. This CDR3 is CASRLQGGTYEQYF. The DNA for the CDR3 is TGTGCCAGCAGATTGCAGGGAGGGACCTACGAGCAGTACTTC.

This chain connects TRBV7-2 to TRBJ2-5, with D possibly being TRBD2 (5 bases). Germline CDR1 reads SGHTA; CDR2 reads FQGNSA. V was pared by 1 base and J by 0 bases, with 6 bases between. There are 14 residues in the CDR3. DNA of the CDR3: TGTGCCAGCAGCTTAGTGCGGGACCAAGAGACCCAGTACTTC. Its translation: CASSLVRDQETQYF.

The chain joins TRBV7-2 to TRBJ1-2; D unresolved. The V end lost 5 bases, the J end lost 0 bases, and 10 bases lay between the germline ends. Germline CDR1 and CDR2: SGHTA and FQGNSA. This CDR3 comprises 14 residues. CDR3 in amino acids: CASSPSTANYGYTF. CDR3 coding DNA: TGTGCCAGCAGCCCAAGCACAGCTAACTATGGCTACACCTTC.

DNA of the CDR3: TGTGCCAGCAGCTTAAATGCAGGGAACACTGAAGCTTTCTTT. Encoded protein: CASSLNAGNTEAFF. The chain couples TRBV11-3 to TRBJ1-1; D is ambiguous. The V gene's germline CDR1 is SGHNT and CDR2 YENEEA. The CDR3 runs 14 residues. Trimming took off 2 bases at V and 1 base at J, with 8 bases between the two ends.

This chain uses TRBV7-9 with TRBJ2-3; no clear D. Germline V gene data show CDR1 as SEHNR and CDR2 as FQNEAQ (reference sequence). The CDR3 is made up of 12 amino acids. Trimming removed 6 bases from V and 6 bases from J, with 10 bases in between. The CDR3 loop is CASSGEADTQYF. CDR3 in DNA: TGTGCCAGCAGTGGAGAAGCGGATACGCAGTATTTT.